In its sample, the clone carrying this T cell receptor (beta chain) was seen a few times. The data belong to a study of Tregs in tolerant kidney transplant recipients. Some clones are missing from TCRdb's copy, which holds only in-frame ones; the method was immunoSEQ multiplex PCR. This sample has roughly 250,000 clones, with approximately 84% found just once. Unmatched junction bases numbered 5, after V lost 0 bases and J lost 11 bases. The CDR3 runs 14 residues. Per the germline V gene, CDR1 is MNHEY and CDR2 is SVGAGI. The sequenced material came from CD4+ T cells from blood. V gene TRBV6-5 combines with J gene TRBJ1-2, with 11 positions matching TRBD1. The clonotype comes from a human donor in good health. The CDR3 is CASSYSRTGGRYTF. CDR3 coding DNA: TGTGCCAGCAGTTACTCGCGGACAGGGGGCAGGTACACCTTC.